The 21 T cell receptor beta chains below all came from one sample that was sequenced in a study of cytomegalovirus exposure and HLA in healthy donors. It was with 60 Vbeta and 13 Jbeta primers that the PCR ran. The assay was immunoSEQ multiplex PCR, and TCRdb's table has in-frame clones only and misses some. Of roughly 180,000 clones in the sample, over 75% were seen once. Sequenced material: PBMCs. The receptors shown here come from a man over 45 in good health and CMV-seropositive.

The CDR3 DNA reads TGTGCCAGCAGCCTGCGATACAGGCCCAATCAGCCCCAGCATTTT. This codes for CASSLRYRPNQPQHF. The chain has TRBV5-4 and TRBJ1-5; D is perhaps TRBD1 (5 bases). CDR1 is SGHNT and CDR2 is YYREEE in the germline V gene (reference sequence). With 4 bases removed from V and 3 bases from J, the gap between germline ends came to 14 bases. This CDR3 contains 15 residues.

This clone was observed a single time. This same CDR3 is encoded by further DNA sequences in the sample. The CDR3 loop is CASSLGTGDEKLFF. CDR3 sequence (DNA): TGTGCCAGCAGCTTGGGGACAGGTGATGAAAAACTGTTTTTT. The genes are TRBV5-6 and TRBJ1-4; 7 bases line up with TRBD1. The V gene end was trimmed by 0 bases and the J gene end by 6 bases; junction bases not matched to a gene: 2. Germline V CDR1 and CDR2: SGHDT, YYEEEE. The CDR3 contains 14 residues.

This chain uses TRBV5-1 with TRBJ2-7; D may be TRBD1 (6 bases). This CDR3 spans 13 amino acids. The germline CDR1 and CDR2 sequences are SGHRS and YFSETQ. Trimming took off 4 bases at V and 4 bases at J, with 12 bases between the two ends. The CDR3 DNA follows: TGCGCCAGCAGCGCGAGACAGGCTTACGAGCAGTACTTC. As protein: CASSARQAYEQYF.

The chain carries TRBV5-1 and TRBJ1-5, with 12 bases fitting TRBD1. CDR1 and CDR2 (germline): SGHRS, YFSETQ. V was clipped by 4 bases and J by 6 bases; unmatched bases: 5. CDR3 length equals 15 residues. For the CDR3, the DNA is TGCGCCAGCAGCGGCGGGACAGGGGGCGGTCAGCCCCAGCATTTT. Translation gives CASSGGTGGGQPQHF.

This rearrangement joins TRBV5-8 to TRBJ2-6; weak D call: TRBD1 (5 bases). This CDR3 is 17 amino acids long. The germline V and J ends were trimmed by 3 bases and 0 bases, with 13 bases remaining between them. CDR1 SGHTS and CDR2 YDEGEE come from the germline V gene. CDR3 region: CASSYQGYHSGANVLTF. As DNA, the CDR3 is TGTGCCAGCAGCTACCAGGGTTACCACTCTGGGGCCAACGTCCTGACTTTC.

This CDR3 reads CASSLDRGAHLYEQYV. In DNA, the CDR3 is TGTGCCAGCAGCTTAGATCGTGGGGCGCATTTATACGAGCAGTACGTC. The rearrangement links TRBV11-2 to TRBJ2-7, with a tentative D call TRBD1 (5 bases). There are 16 residues in the CDR3. Germline V gene lookup returns CDR1 SGHAT and CDR2 FQNNGV. Deletions cut 0 bases from V and 4 bases from J, with 16 bases between.

This chain uses TRBV5-6 with TRBJ2-7; weak D call: TRBD2 (5 bases). CDR1 is SGHDT and CDR2 is YYEEEE in the germline V gene. The CDR3 is made up of 14 amino acids. The V gene lost 3 bases and the J gene lost 5 bases, with 15 bases spanning the gap. CDR3: CASSSDPHGDEQYF. The DNA for the CDR3 is TGTGCCAGCAGCTCGGATCCGCACGGGGACGAGCAGTACTTC.

The rearrangement uses TRBV18 and TRBJ2-2; the D is unclear. Germline V lookup: CDR1 KGHSH, CDR2 LQKENI. V was pared by 2 bases and J by 7 bases, with 14 bases between. The length of the CDR3 is 15 residues. The CDR3 loop is CASSPERNFFGELFF. CDR3 coding DNA: TGTGCCAGCTCACCAGAGAGAAACTTCTTCGGGGAGCTGTTTTTT.

The chain links TRBV11-2 to TRBJ2-3, with 8 bases matching TRBD2. Trimming at V came to 8 bases and at J to 2 bases, leaving 9 bases not matched to a gene. The CDR3 has 15 residues. The germline gives CDR1 SGHAT, CDR2 FQNNGV. CDR3 bases: TGTGCCAGCGGAAACGGGGGGGCGATCACAGATACGCAGTATTTT. Protein sequence: CASGNGGAITDTQYF.

The rearrangement links TRBV11-2 to TRBJ2-7, with D hard to call. V lost 3 bases and J 0 bases, leaving 3 bases between the germline ends. The CDR3 sequence is 12 residues long. Germline lookup yields CDR1 SGHAT and CDR2 FQNNGV. CDR3 sequence (DNA): TGTGCCAGCAGCTTCCGCTCCTACGAGCAGTACTTC. Translation gives CASSFRSYEQYF.

The chain employs TRBV5-1 and TRBJ1-2; weak D call: TRBD1 (6 bases). The germline CDR1 and CDR2 sequences are SGHRS and YFSETQ. The V gene lost 2 bases and the J gene lost 3 bases, with 8 bases spanning the gap. The CDR3 is made up of 13 amino acids. Written as DNA, the CDR3 is TGCGCCAGCAGCTTAAGGACAGACTATGGCTACACCTTC. Residues: CASSLRTDYGYTF.

This clone was picked up one time. The gene calls are TRBV7-2 and TRBJ2-5; TRBD1 agrees at 11 bases. Per germline, CDR1 SGHTA and CDR2 FQGNSA. The CDR3 extends over 15 amino acids. V trimming: 4 bases; J trimming: 1 base; junction bases outside the gene matches: 2. The CDR3 spells CASSSGQGVQETQYF. In nucleotides, the CDR3 is TGTGCCAGCAGCTCGGGACAGGGGGTCCAAGAGACCCAGTACTTC.

V and J are TRBV11-2 and TRBJ2-3; 7 bases align to TRBD2. Germline loops: CDR1 SGHAT, CDR2 FQNNGV. CDR3 length: 15 amino acids. Trimming at V came to 4 bases and at J to 2 bases, leaving 6 bases not matched to a gene. The CDR3 region is CASSYRDYLTDTQYF. For the CDR3, the DNA is TGTGCCAGCAGCTACCGGGACTACCTCACAGATACGCAGTATTTT.

This chain links TRBV11-1 with TRBJ1-4; D gene uncertain. The germline gives CDR1 SGHAT, CDR2 FQDESV (reference sequence). V lost 6 bases to trimming and J lost 3 bases, with 11 bases between them. CDR3 size: 14 residues. CDR3 bases: TGTGCCAGCAGTATGTCGTCCGCTAATGAAAAACTGTTTTTT. Protein product: CASSMSSANEKLFF.

The chain is built from TRBV19 and TRBJ1-1; D remains unclear. Trimming left V 1 base short and J 0 bases short, with 6 bases between. CDR1 is LNHDA, CDR2 SQIVND, per germline (reference sequence). This CDR3 contains 14 residues. DNA of the CDR3: TGTGCCAGTAGTATAGGCGGCGTGAACACTGAAGCTTTCTTT. Its translation: CASSIGGVNTEAFF.

The chain combines TRBV4-2 with TRBJ2-7; possible D gene TRBD2, 6 bases. V lost 0 bases and J 1 base, leaving 7 bases between the germline ends. Germline V gives CDR1 LGHNA, CDR2 YNFKEQ. The CDR3 loop spans 14 amino acids. The CDR3 region has the DNA TGTGCCAGCAGCCAAGACCGGGGGTCCTACGAGCAGTACGTC. Translating gives CASSQDRGSYEQYV.

This sequence joins TRBV5-5 and TRBJ2-1; the match to TRBD2 covers 11 bases. After removal of 6 bases from V and 4 bases from J, the junction contained 6 bases not matched to a gene. CDR3 length equals 15 residues. Looked up from germline, CDR1 is SGHKS and CDR2 is YYEKEE (reference sequence). In nucleotides, the CDR3 is TGTGCCAGCAACGTAGCGGGGGGGCCTTACAATGAGCAGTTCTTC. Amino acids: CASNVAGGPYNEQFF.

This chain links TRBV6-5 with TRBJ1-1; 7 bases match TRBD1. The germline V gene encodes CDR1 MNHEY and CDR2 SVGAGI. Trimming at V came to 2 bases and at J to 4 bases, leaving 4 bases not matched to a gene. The CDR3 covers 14 residues. The CDR3 loop is CASSYTGDSTEAFF. CDR3 DNA: TGTGCCAGCAGTTACACAGGGGATAGCACTGAAGCTTTCTTT.

The chain joins TRBV12-5 to TRBJ2-7, with a possible D match to TRBD1 (6 bases). Germline loops: CDR1 LGHNT, CDR2 FRNRAP. This CDR3 has 15 amino acids. The germline V and J ends were trimmed by 6 bases and 2 bases, with 17 bases remaining between them. The CDR3 DNA follows: TGTGCTAGTGGCTACAGGGTGGAATGGACCTACGAGCAGTACGTC. It codes for CASGYRVEWTYEQYV.

This clone has just a few counts. This chain uses TRBV6-6 with TRBJ1-1, with a weak D call TRBD1 (6 bases). Germline V gene sequence: CDR1 MNHNY, CDR2 SVGAGI (reference sequence). V lost 7 bases to trimming and J lost 0 bases, with 12 bases between them. The CDR3 consists of 14 residues. For the CDR3, the DNA is TGTGCCAGCAACCCTACAGGGATGAACACTGAAGCTTTCTTT. Translated: CASNPTGMNTEAFF.

With respect to this clone: At one of its ends the junction is not consistent with the germline gene, which may arise from a read error. V gene TRBV28 combines with J gene TRBJ2-5, with D uncertain. Germline CDR1 reads MDHEN; CDR2 reads SYDVKM. The CDR3 length is 12 residues. The chain's CDR3 is CASSLIRRVLNF. CDR3 bases: TGTGCCAGCAGTTTAATTCGGAGAGTGCTAAACTTC. Combining the CDR3 with reference TRBV28 and TRBJ2-5 gives the whole variable domain DVKVTQSSRYLVKRTGEKVFLECVQDMDHENMFWYRQDPGLGLRLIYFSYDVKMKEKGDIPEGYSVSREKKERFSLILESASTNQTSMYLCASSLIRRVLNFGPGTRLLVL.